These 28 T cell receptor beta chains originate from one sample sequenced in a study of chemoradiotherapy in HPV16-positive cancers (dated by TCRdb to the early 2020s). Library construction relied on the immunoSEQ multiplex PCR assay. TCRdb took over this immuneACCESS table, retaining in-frame rearrangements with V and J assigned. Such tables are incomplete; in checked studies, under half of the missing clones stem from an unresolved V gene, and the remainder is unexplained. A total of about 68,000 clones appear in this sample, 88% of them only once. The ten most abundant clones make up over 4% of the sample. The input for sequencing was blood, taken from a patient who underwent chemoradiotherapy. The source of these receptors is a human donor with HPV-associated anogenital cancer.

The chain links TRBV19 to TRBJ2-6, with no clear D. The CDR3 length is 14 residues. The germline V and J ends were trimmed by 4 bases and 2 bases, with 6 bases remaining between them. The germline CDR1 and CDR2 sequences are LNHDA and SQIVND (reference sequence). CDR3 amino acids: CASSTLPGANVLTF. The CDR3 nucleotides read TGTGCCAGTAGTACTCTACCTGGGGCCAACGTCCTGACTTTC. Filled out from reference TRBV19 and TRBJ2-6, the complete variable domain reads DGGITQSPKYLFRKEGQNVTLSCEQNLNHDAMYWYRQDPGQGLRLIYYSQIVNDFQKGDIAEGYSVSREKKESFPLTVTSAQKNPTAFYLCASSTLPGANVLTFGAGSRLTVL.

This chain joins TRBV6-1 and TRBJ2-3; the match to TRBD2 covers 8 bases. In germline, CDR1 is MNHNS, CDR2 SASEGT. The CDR3 totals 16 residues. Trimming removed 0 bases from V and 0 bases from J; junction bases left unmatched: 2. The CDR3 loop is CASSEAAGGSTDTQYF. CDR3 bases: TGTGCCAGCAGTGAAGCTGCGGGAGGAAGCACAGATACGCAGTATTTT.

The V and J genes are TRBV10-2 and TRBJ1-1; D ambiguous. The V gene lost 0 bases and the J gene lost 0 bases, with 5 bases spanning the gap. The CDR3 totals 14 residues. CDR1 is WSHSY and CDR2 is SAAADI in the germline V gene. CDR3 region: CASSESDLNTEAFF. The DNA of the CDR3 is TGCGCCAGCAGTGAGTCTGACCTGAACACTGAAGCTTTCTTT.

The J gene is TRBJ1-1, the V gene TRBV28, with 11 bases matching TRBD1. The germline CDR1 and CDR2 sequences are MDHEN and SYDVKM. The CDR3 contains 15 residues. Trimming at V came to 4 bases and at J to 4 bases, leaving 5 bases not matched to a gene. The CDR3 coding sequence is TGTGCCAGCAGTTGGGGGACAGGGGGTATCACTGAAGCTTTCTTT. Amino acids: CASSWGTGGITEAFF.

This sequence joins TRBV2 and TRBJ2-7; tentative D call: TRBD1 (5 bases). This CDR3 has 13 residues. Germline V gives CDR1 SNHLY, CDR2 FYNNEI. Trimming stripped 3 bases from V and 3 bases from J, with 9 bases between. Here the CDR3 DNA reads TGTGCCAGCAGTGATAAGGACAACTACGAGCAGTACTTC. Residues: CASSDKDNYEQYF.

The V call is TRBV19, the J call TRBJ2-7, with 8 bases matching TRBD1. There are 13 residues in the CDR3. The germline V gene encodes CDR1 LNHDA and CDR2 SQIVND (reference sequence). Losses at the gene ends were 9 bases for V and 4 bases for J; bases not matched to a gene: 8. The CDR3 loop is CASRGPGRYEQYF. Written as DNA, the CDR3 is TGTGCCAGCAGGGGGCCGGGGCGGTACGAGCAGTACTTC.

The V and J genes are TRBV23-1 and TRBJ2-7; unclear D gene. TRBV23-1 is an ORF, with its function uncertain. With 1 base removed from V and 6 bases from J, the gap between germline ends came to 10 bases. The CDR3 consists of 13 residues. This CDR3 reads CASSQFASSEQYF. The CDR3 nucleotides read TGCGCCAGCAGTCAATTTGCGAGCTCCGAGCAGTACTTC.

The genes are TRBV9 and TRBJ1-2, with D perhaps TRBD1 (5 bases). The V gene's germline CDR1 is SGDLS and CDR2 YYNGEE. The length of the CDR3 is 15 residues. Trimming shortened V by 4 bases and J by 0 bases, and 13 bases separated the two germline ends. The CDR3 DNA reads TGTGCCAGCAGCCCCAGGGATGCGGCTAACTATGGCTACACCTTC. Its protein is CASSPRDAANYGYTF.

The chain joins TRBV5-6 to TRBJ1-1, with D hard to call. Looked up from germline, CDR1 is SGHDT and CDR2 is YYEEEE. V was pared by 4 bases and J by 5 bases, with 21 bases between. CDR3 length: 16 amino acids. CDR3: CASSAFRRSKGTEAFF. DNA for the CDR3: TGTGCCAGCAGCGCCTTTCGCCGGTCCAAAGGAACTGAAGCTTTCTTT.

The chain is built from TRBV28 and TRBJ1-1, with no clear D. V lost 0 bases, J lost 1 base, and 0 bases lay in between. Germline CDR1 MDHEN, CDR2 SYDVKM. The CDR3 extends over 12 amino acids. The CDR3 protein is CASSLWNTEAFF. DNA for the CDR3: TGTGCCAGCAGTTTATGGAACACTGAAGCTTTCTTT.

The chain employs TRBV29-1 and TRBJ2-5; D is unclear. The CDR3 contains 12 residues. The germline CDR1 and CDR2 sequences are SQVTM and ANQGSEA. V lost 5 bases and J lost 5, with 12 bases in between. Here the CDR3 reads CSVSRVRETQYF. The CDR3, as DNA: TGCAGCGTTTCCCGGGTTCGCGAGACCCAGTACTTC.

The chain has TRBV5-6 and TRBJ2-1; TRBD2 aligns across 8 bases. From germline, CDR1 is SGHDT and CDR2 YYEEEE. Trimming cost V 4 bases and J 0 bases; bases outside gene matches: 3. The CDR3 covers 15 residues. CDR3 in DNA: TGTGCCAGCAGCCCAGCGGGGGTCTCCTACAATGAGCAGTTCTTC. Amino acids: CASSPAGVSYNEQFF.

CDR3 nucleotides: TGTGCCTGGAGTGTAAGGGGCCCCAGACGGGAGCAGTACTTC. Its translation: CAWSVRGPRREQYF. The rearrangement joins TRBV30 to TRBJ2-5; weak D call: TRBD2 (6 bases). The CDR3 contains 14 residues. Looked up from germline, CDR1 is GTSNPN and CDR2 is SVGIG (reference sequence). The ends were cut back, 0 bases at V and 11 bases at J, with 19 bases in the middle.

V and J are TRBV4-2 and TRBJ1-1; 8 positions match TRBD1. The V gene end was trimmed by 4 bases and the J gene end by 5 bases; junction bases not matched to a gene: 3. This CDR3 is 13 amino acids long. Germline V gene data show CDR1 as LGHNA and CDR2 as YNFKEQ. The CDR3 sequence: CASSLTGDTEAFF. CDR3 DNA sequence: TGTGCCAGCAGCCTGACAGGGGATACTGAAGCTTTCTTT.

This clone occurred a few times. V usage is TRBV18 and J usage is TRBJ1-1, with 9 positions matching TRBD1. V was clipped by 3 bases and J by 10 bases; unmatched bases: 9. Germline lookup yields CDR1 KGHSH and CDR2 LQKENI. This CDR3 has 14 amino acids. CDR3 residues: CASSPDWDRALAFF. The CDR3 DNA reads as TGTGCCAGCTCACCCGACTGGGACAGGGCTTTAGCTTTCTTT. The entire variable domain, with the rest obtained from reference TRBV18 and TRBJ1-1, is as follows: NAGVMQNPRHLVRRRGQEARLRCSPMKGHSHVYWYRQLPEEGLKFMVYLQKENIIDESGMPKERFSAEFPKEGPSILRIQQVVRGDSAAYFCASSPDWDRALAFFGQGTRLTVV.

V usage is TRBV28 and J usage is TRBJ2-7; D possibly corresponds to TRBD1 (6 bases). This CDR3 has 12 amino acids. The ends were cut back, 6 bases at V and 10 bases at J, with 16 bases in the middle. Germline-derived CDR1 and CDR2 are MDHEN and SYDVKM. For the CDR3, the DNA is TGTGCCAGCAGCAGGAGACAGGTCCAACAGTACTTC. Translating gives CASSRRQVQQYF.

This sequence joins TRBV5-1 and TRBJ2-7; D unresolved. The CDR3 has 16 amino acids. Deletions cut 4 bases from V and 0 bases from J, with 17 bases between. Germline loops: CDR1 SGHRS, CDR2 YFSETQ. In DNA form, the CDR3 reads TGCGCCAGCAGCCCCGTTATTGGACCTAGCTCCTACGAGCAGTACTTC. Translating gives CASSPVIGPSSYEQYF.

The J gene is TRBJ2-2, the V gene TRBV19; maybe TRBD2 (5 bases). Germline assignment: CDR1 LNHDA and CDR2 SQIVND (reference sequence). The CDR3 spans 12 residues. V shed 7 bases and J shed 3 bases, with 6 bases lying between them. CDR3 in amino acids: CASKRDTGELFF. The CDR3 nucleotides read TGTGCCAGTAAGAGGGACACCGGGGAGCTGTTTTTT.

The chain uses TRBV6-1 and TRBJ1-5; D is undetermined. The CDR3 length is 15 residues. V gave up 3 bases and J gave up 0 bases, with 9 bases separating them. Germline V lookup: CDR1 MNHNS, CDR2 SASEGT. In DNA form, the CDR3 reads TGTGCCAGCAGTGAGGACCCCTATAGCAATCAGCCCCAGCATTTT. It yields the protein CASSEDPYSNQPQHF.

V and J are TRBV28 and TRBJ1-2, with D perhaps TRBD1 (5 bases). Trimming pared 8 bases from V and 4 bases from J, leaving 17 bases between. Germline V gene sequence: CDR1 MDHEN, CDR2 SYDVKM. CDR3 length: 14 amino acids. CDR3 protein: CASGIRQFGYGYTF. The CDR3, as DNA: TGTGCCAGCGGAATCAGACAGTTCGGCTATGGCTACACCTTC.

The chain links TRBV27 to TRBJ2-7, with D perhaps TRBD2 (5 bases). Germline V gene sequence: CDR1 MNHEY, CDR2 SMNVEV (reference sequence). This CDR3 has 11 amino acids. The germline V and J ends were trimmed by 3 bases and 5 bases, with 5 bases remaining between them. The CDR3 reads CASSFGDEQYF. As DNA, the CDR3 is TGTGCCAGCAGTTTCGGGGACGAGCAGTACTTC.

This chain connects TRBV19 to TRBJ1-5; no clear D. Trimming shortened V by 10 bases and J by 0 bases, and 13 bases separated the two germline ends. Germline CDR1 is LNHDA and CDR2 is SQIVND (reference sequence). The CDR3 spans 14 residues. CDR3 nucleotide sequence: TGTGCCACACGGAGTTCCCATAGCAATCAGCCCCAGCATTTT. This codes for CATRSSHSNQPQHF.

CDR3 coding DNA: TGTGCCAGCAGCCCCGGGACTAGCGTTGGCACAGATACGCAGTATTTT. As protein: CASSPGTSVGTDTQYF. The chain joins TRBV5-4 to TRBJ2-3, with TRBD2 identical over 10 bases. The CDR3 is 16 residues long. CDR1 and CDR2 (germline): SGHNT, YYREEE (reference sequence). With 4 bases clipped from V and 1 base from J, the junction kept 6 bases outside the gene matches.

The CDR3 here is CASSLNTFGLFF. In nucleotides, the CDR3 is TGTGCCAGCAGCTTAAACACCTTTGGGCTGTTTTTT. The chain combines TRBV11-2 with TRBJ2-2; D is unresolved. Germline values: CDR1 SGHAT, CDR2 FQNNGV. The V end was cut by 2 bases, the J end by 13 bases, with 11 bases between. The CDR3 totals 12 residues.

The chain couples TRBV18 to TRBJ2-7; D is uncertain. Germline V gene lookup returns CDR1 KGHSH and CDR2 LQKENI. The CDR3 extends over 13 amino acids. The V gene lost 1 base and the J gene lost 3 bases, with 7 bases spanning the gap. CDR3 bases: TGTGCCAGCTCACCACTACGGTTCTACGAGCAGTACTTC. The encoded protein is CASSPLRFYEQYF.

The chain is built from TRBV4-2 and TRBJ1-5; 8 bases line up with TRBD1. The CDR3 sequence is 14 residues long. Germline V gene sequence: CDR1 LGHNA, CDR2 YNFKEQ. The V and J ends lost 6 bases and 3 bases, in that order; junction bases with no gene match: 4. Written as DNA, the CDR3 is TGTGCCAGCAGTGGACAGGGAATCAATCAGCCCCAGCATTTT. Amino acids: CASSGQGINQPQHF.

The rearrangement joins TRBV6-5 to TRBJ2-7, with TRBD1 matching over 9 bases. V lost 5 bases, J lost 5 bases, and 1 base stayed unmatched. Germline V gene lookup returns CDR1 MNHEY and CDR2 SVGAGI. There are 12 residues in the CDR3. Here the CDR3 reads CASSRTGDEQYF. In DNA form, the CDR3 reads TGTGCCAGCAGTCGGACAGGGGACGAGCAGTACTTC.

This clone appeared a single time. This rearrangement joins TRBV5-1 to TRBJ2-1; 9 bases agree with TRBD1. The CDR3 is made up of 15 amino acids. Germline loops: CDR1 SGHRS, CDR2 YFSETQ. V gave up 5 bases and J gave up 5 bases; unmatched junction bases: 8. The CDR3 sequence: CASSSGTGLNNEQFF. CDR3 nucleotides: TGCGCCAGCAGTTCCGGGACAGGGCTCAACAATGAGCAGTTCTTC.